The rows below give T cell receptor beta chains drawn from one sample of a study of blood T cell repertoires in COVID-19. Produced via immunoSEQ multiplex PCR; TCRdb's table is partial and in-frame only. The table has 300,000 or so clones, about 90% seen once. Specimen: PBMCs or T cells enriched from blood (not recorded which). These receptors all come from a woman in her twenties or thirties who had recovered from COVID-19. Both conserved end residues are part of each CDR3. Fields, in order: V gene, D gene, clone size, J gene, CDR3 DNA, CDR3 protein. D genes are given only for firm matches. The listing skips clone size in some rows; elsewhere it reads once, few, many or a size class.

>TRBV19|.|.|TRBJ1-5
TGTGCCAGTAGAACACAGGAACATAGCAATCAGCCCCAGCATTTT
CASRTQEHSNQPQHF
>TRBV9|.|.|TRBJ2-3
TGTGCCAGCAGCGTAGCTGGAGGGGTTGGCACAGATACGCAGTATTTT
CASSVAGGVGTDTQYF
>TRBV27|.|.|TRBJ2-5
TGTGCCAGCAGTTTCCGAGAGACCCAGTACTTC
CASSFRETQYF
>TRBV12-3/TRBV12-4|.|.|TRBJ2-7
TGTGCCAGCAGCCTAGGGGCCTCCTTAGAGCAGTACTTC
CASSLGASLEQYF
>TRBV30|TRBD1|.|TRBJ1-6
TGTGCCTTGTTGGGACAGGGAAATTCACCCCTCCACTTT
CALLGQGNSPLHF
>TRBV4-1|TRBD2|once|TRBJ2-5
TGCGCCAGCAGCCAAGTTGCGGGGGGCCTCCAAGAGACCCAGTACTTC
CASSQVAGGLQETQYF
>TRBV2|.|few|TRBJ1-1
TGTGCCAGCAGCGGGGAGTACTCTGAAGCTTTCTTT
CASSGEYSEAFF
>TRBV9|.|few|TRBJ1-2
TGTGCCAGCAACGGGGACTATGGCTACACCTTC
CASNGDYGYTF
>TRBV4-1|TRBD1|.|TRBJ1-1
TGCGCCAGCAGCCACATCGACAGGGCGGTCACTGAAGCTTTCTTT
CASSHIDRAVTEAFF
>TRBV5-1|.|.|TRBJ1-3
TGCGCCAGCAGCTTCGGGACTGAACTTCCCACCTCTGGAAACACCATATATTTT
CASSFGTELPTSGNTIYF
>TRBV15|TRBD1|.|TRBJ2-3
TGTGCCACCAGCAGAGAAGACAGGGGTCCCGATACGCAGTATTTT
CATSREDRGPDTQYF
>TRBV11-2|.|few|TRBJ2-7
TGTGCCAGCAGCTTCCCGTTGGCGGGGCTGTCCTACGAGCAGTACTTC
CASSFPLAGLSYEQYF
>TRBV5-6|.|.|TRBJ2-5
TGTGCCAGCAGCTTGGGTACACAAGAGACCCAGTACTTC
CASSLGTQETQYF
>TRBV12-3/TRBV12-4|.|.|TRBJ1-4
TGTGCCAGTGCGGATGCAACTAATGAAAAACTGTTTTTT
CASADATNEKLFF
>TRBV27|.|.|TRBJ1-1
TGTGCCAGCAGTTTATCGGTCTCCAGTGAAGCTTTCTTT
CASSLSVSSEAFF
>TRBV28|.|.|TRBJ2-5
TGTGCCAGCAGTTCTAAATTCGACATACAAGAGACCCAGTACTTC
CASSSKFDIQETQYF
>TRBV2|TRBD1|.|TRBJ1-2
TGTGCCAGCAGTGAATTCCGGGACAGGGGATCTAACTATGGCTACACCTTC
CASSEFRDRGSNYGYTF
>TRBV7-2|TRBD2|.|TRBJ2-3
TGTGCCAGCAGCTTACTCTCGCTAGCGGGGGGTGACGGTACGCAGTATTTT
CASSLLSLAGGDGTQYF
>TRBV4-1|.|few|TRBJ1-2
TGCGCCTTCCCCGGGTATGGCTACACCTTC
CAFPGYGYTF
>TRBV4-3|.|.|TRBJ2-6
TGCGCCAGCAGCCACCCTACAAGCGGCTCTGGGGCCAACGTCCTGACTTTC
CASSHPTSGSGANVLTF
>TRBV5-1|.|few|TRBJ2-7
TGCGCCAGCAGCTTGGCGTGGACAGCTTCCTACGAGCAGTACTTC
CASSLAWTASYEQYF
>TRBV27|.|.|TRBJ2-7
TGTGCCAGCAGTGATCCCCCGTTTACACGGGGTGGGCAGCAGTACTTC
CASSDPPFTRGGQQYF
>TRBV3-1/TRBV3-2|TRBD1|.|TRBJ1-6
TGTGCCAGCAGCCTAAGGGAGGGACAGGGAGGTTCACCCCTCCACTTT
CASSLREGQGGSPLHF
>TRBV5-1|TRBD1|few|TRBJ1-5
TGCGCCAGCAGCGCTGGTACAGGGGTGGGGCAGCCCCAGCATTTT
CASSAGTGVGQPQHF
>TRBV5-6|.|.|TRBJ1-2
TGTGCCAGCAGCTTGCAGGGGACCTATGGCTACACCTTC
CASSLQGTYGYTF
>TRBV28|TRBD1|.|TRBJ1-1
TGTGCCAGCAGTTTATATGGGGGACAGCACACTGAAGCTTTCTTT
CASSLYGGQHTEAFF
>TRBV7-8|.|.|TRBJ1-6
TGTGCCAGCAGCCCCACGACAGGTTGGGATTCACCCCTCCACTTT
CASSPTTGWDSPLHF
>TRBV27|.|.|TRBJ2-3
TGTGCCAGCAGTCCCCGCGCAGATACGCAGTATTTT
CASSPRADTQYF
>TRBV15|.|once|TRBJ1-1
TGTGCCACCAGCAGAGATCTCGCCAGGAACACTGAAGCTTTCTTT
CATSRDLARNTEAFF
>TRBV28|TRBD1|.|TRBJ1-2
TGTGCCAGCAGTTCGGGACAGGATAACTATGGCTACACCTTC
CASSSGQDNYGYTF
>TRBV6-1|TRBD1|.|TRBJ1-2
TGTGCCAGCAGTGAAGCCGGAAGTGGGGGACAGACTAACTATGGCTACACCTTC
CASSEAGSGGQTNYGYTF
>TRBV11-3|TRBD2|.|TRBJ2-2
TGTGCCAGCAGCGTCGGGGGGGCTAACACCGGGGAGCTGTTTTTT
CASSVGGANTGELFF
>TRBV14|.|.|TRBJ1-1
TGTGCCAGCAGCCACTTACAGGGAGTCACTGAAGCTTTCTTT
CASSHLQGVTEAFF
>TRBV19|.|.|TRBJ1-6
TGTGCCAGTAGTATCGGGAAATCACCCCTCCACTTT
CASSIGKSPLHF
>TRBV7-8|TRBD2|.|TRBJ2-3
TGTGCCAGCAGCCCGCGGGGGACGGGCACAGATACGCAGTATTTT
CASSPRGTGTDTQYF
>TRBV27|.|once|TRBJ1-3
TGTGCCAGCAGTTTAGGACAGAGCTCTGGAAACACCATATATTTT
CASSLGQSSGNTIYF
>TRBV3-1/TRBV3-2|TRBD1|.|TRBJ2-3
TGTGCCAGCAGCCAAGGGGACAGGGTCCAACAAGATACGCAGTATTTT
CASSQGDRVQQDTQYF
>TRBV6-4|.|few|TRBJ1-1
TGTGCCAGCAGGAGGGAGGGTCCTCGGGGCACTGAAGCTTTCTTT
CASRREGPRGTEAFF
>TRBV5-5|.|once|TRBJ1-2
TGTGCCAGCAGCTTGACCCCGGGCTATGGCTACACCTTC
CASSLTPGYGYTF
>TRBV2|TRBD1|.|TRBJ2-2
TGTGCCAGCAGGGGACAGGGCCGAAACACCGGGGAGCTGTTTTTT
CASRGQGRNTGELFF
>TRBV5-4|TRBD1|.|TRBJ1-2
TGTGCCAGCAGCTTAAGGGGGACAGGGGGAAACTATGGCTACACCTTC
CASSLRGTGGNYGYTF
>TRBV18|.|.|TRBJ2-7
TGTGCCAGCTCACCTAGGGACACCTACGAGCAGTACTTC
CASSPRDTYEQYF
>TRBV7-9|TRBD1|.|TRBJ1-1
TGTGCCAGCAGCTTAGTGGTTTGGGACAGGGGGACTGAAGCTTTCTTT
CASSLVVWDRGTEAFF
>TRBV28|.|few|TRBJ1-2
TGTGCCAGCAGTTTACCCGAAATACAGACTAACTATGGCTACACCTTC
CASSLPEIQTNYGYTF
>TRBV2|.|.|TRBJ1-4
TGTGCCAGCCTCAGGAGGGCTGCAACTAATGAAAAACTGTTTTTT
CASLRRAATNEKLFF
>TRBV4-2|TRBD1|.|TRBJ1-2
TGTGCCAGCAGCCAAGACGGACAGGGTGGCTATGGCTACACCTTC
CASSQDGQGGYGYTF
>TRBV11-2|TRBD1|once|TRBJ2-7
TGTGCCAGCAGCTCGGTAAGCCTACCGGGACAGATGTACGAGCAGTACTTC
CASSSVSLPGQMYEQYF
>TRBV24-1|.|once|TRBJ1-6
TGTGCCACCAGTGATTACAGGAAAAGGGTATCCTATAATTCACCCCTCCACTTT
CATSDYRKRVSYNSPLHF
>TRBV5-1|TRBD1|.|TRBJ2-2
TGCGCCAGCAGTAAGACAGGGGCGAACACCGGGGAGCTGTTTTTT
CASSKTGANTGELFF
>TRBV7-9|.|.|TRBJ1-1
TGTGCCAGCAGCCGGGGGGGCACTGAAGCTTTCTTT
CASSRGGTEAFF
>TRBV23-1|.|.|TRBJ1-2
TGCGCCAGCAGTCAGCGGGGCGGAGGAGTTGGGCCGTACGACTGCTATGGCTACACCTTC
CASSQRGGGVGPYDCYGYTF
>TRBV2|.|.|TRBJ2-3
TGTGCCAGCAGTGAGCTACAGGGTGTTACAGATACGCAGTATTTT
CASSELQGVTDTQYF
>TRBV2|.|.|TRBJ2-3
TGTGCCAGCACCGAGGAGTCCATTGTAACAGATACGCAGTATTTT
CASTEESIVTDTQYF
>TRBV7-2|TRBD1|.|TRBJ2-5
TGTGCCAGCAGCTCCCGGACAGGGAAGGGGGAGACCCAGTACTTC
CASSSRTGKGETQYF
>TRBV7-8|.|.|TRBJ1-4
TGTGCCAGCAGCTTGTCGCGGGGTAATGAAAAACTGTTTTTT
CASSLSRGNEKLFF